This is a list of T cell receptor beta chains from one sample in a study of T cell responses to AZD1222 COVID-19 vaccine. Profiled with immunoSEQ multiplex PCR; TCRdb holds only in-frame clones, not every one. The sample contains some 150,000 clones, 88% of which appear only once. This material consisted of peripheral blood, taken on day 0 of AZD1222 vaccination. Receptors originate from an adult in good health. The CDR3 runs from the conserved cysteine through the conserved F or W. D genes are given only for firm matches. The listing skips clone size in some rows; elsewhere it reads once, few, many or a size class.

>TRBD2|TRBJ2-7|.|TRBV10-1
CASPGTSDSHEQYF
TGCGCCAGCCCTGGGACTAGCGACAGCCACGAGCAGTACTTC
>TRBD1|TRBJ1-5|once|TRBV7-8
CASSRQGGSYSNQPQHF
TGTGCCAGCAGCCGACAGGGGGGCTCCTATAGCAATCAGCCCCAGCATTTT
>TRBD1|TRBJ1-1|.|TRBV19
CASNLQGGNTEAFF
TGTGCCAGTAATTTACAGGGGGGGAACACTGAAGCTTTCTTT
>TRBD1|TRBJ1-1|.|TRBV29-1
CSVPGQGGPLNTEAFF
TGCAGCGTTCCAGGACAGGGGGGCCCCTTGAACACTGAAGCTTTCTTT
>.|TRBJ2-1|once|TRBV30
CAWSPTAGSYNEQFF
TGTGCCTGGAGTCCAACCGCGGGATCCTACAATGAGCAGTTCTTC
>TRBD1|TRBJ1-1|.|TRBV28
CATGQGNTEAFF
TGTGCCACCGGACAGGGAAACACTGAAGCTTTCTTT
>.|TRBJ1-5|once|TRBV19
CATRAAWGSNQPQHF
TGTGCCACTAGAGCGGCGTGGGGTAGCAATCAGCCCCAGCATTTT
>.|TRBJ1-2|.|TRBV29-1
CSVEETNYGYTF
TGCAGCGTTGAAGAAACTAACTATGGCTACACCTTC
>.|TRBJ2-7|.|TRBV4-3
CASGKQGGGSYEQYF
TGCGCCAGCGGCAAACAGGGAGGGGGCTCCTACGAGCAGTACTTC
>.|TRBJ1-5|.|TRBV29-1
CSASTGSANQPQHF
TGCAGCGCTTCGACAGGCTCGGCAAATCAGCCCCAGCATTTT
>.|TRBJ1-1|.|TRBV3-1/TRBV3-2
CASSVVTGTEAFF
TGTGCCAGCAGCGTAGTCACCGGCACTGAAGCTTTCTTT
>.|TRBJ2-7|.|TRBV7-2
CASSLGLAAIHEQYF
TGTGCCAGCAGCTTAGGGCTAGCTGCCATCCACGAGCAGTACTTC
>TRBD2|TRBJ2-2|.|TRBV9
CASSPRTSGSTGELFF
TGTGCCAGCAGCCCCCGGACTAGCGGGAGCACCGGGGAGCTGTTTTTT
>TRBD1|TRBJ2-2|.|TRBV4-2
CASSPTGQPNTGELFF
TGTGCCAGCAGCCCGACGGGACAGCCGAACACCGGGGAGCTGTTTTTT
>.|TRBJ1-1|.|TRBV30
CAGGSGSEAFF
TGTGCCGGGGGCAGCGGGTCTGAAGCTTTCTTT
>.|TRBJ2-7|once|TRBV19
CASSHPGESYEQYF
TGTGCCAGTAGTCATCCAGGGGAATCCTACGAGCAGTACTTC
>.|TRBJ2-1|.|TRBV19
CASSIRVAYNEQFF
TGTGCCAGTAGTATTCGGGTAGCCTACAATGAGCAGTTCTTC
>.|TRBJ1-2|.|TRBV6-2/TRBV6-3
CASSRAEDGYTF
TGTGCCAGCAGTCGGGCGGAGGATGGCTACACCTTC
>.|TRBJ2-4|.|TRBV2
CASSSGQIAKNIQYF
TGTGCCAGCAGCTCCGGACAGATAGCCAAAAACATTCAGTACTTC
>TRBD2|TRBJ2-7|once|TRBV30
CAWSGGRINEQYF
TGTGCCTGGAGTGGCGGGAGGATAAACGAGCAGTACTTC
>TRBD1|TRBJ1-2|.|TRBV28
CASRKGQGATSPYGYTF
TGTGCCAGCAGAAAGGGACAGGGGGCCACCTCCCCTTATGGCTACACCTTC
>TRBD1|TRBJ2-7|.|TRBV18
CASSPGQGPYEQYF
TGTGCCAGCTCGCCGGGACAGGGACCCTACGAGCAGTACTTC
>TRBD2|TRBJ2-3|.|TRBV11-2
CASSFSGSSADTQYF
TGTGCCAGCAGCTTTAGCGGGAGCAGCGCAGATACGCAGTATTTT
>TRBD2|TRBJ2-3|.|TRBV7-9
CASSPPGLAGGQYF
TGTGCCAGCAGCCCGCCGGGACTAGCGGGCGGGCAGTATTTT
>.|TRBJ1-1|.|TRBV10-3
CAIRGVVANTEAFF
TGTGCCATCAGGGGGGTGGTGGCTAACACTGAAGCTTTCTTT
>.|TRBJ1-2|.|TRBV10-1
CASSARGGYGYTF
TGCGCCAGCAGTGCAAGGGGGGGGTATGGCTACACCTTC
>TRBD2|TRBJ2-1|.|TRBV7-2
CASSLGGGGYNEQFF
TGTGCCAGCAGCTTGGGTGGCGGGGGGTACAATGAGCAGTTCTTC
>.|TRBJ2-1|.|TRBV5-6
CASSPFGQRAYNEQFF
TGTGCCAGCAGCCCCTTCGGGCAGCGGGCCTACAATGAGCAGTTCTTC
>TRBD2|TRBJ2-1|many|TRBV4-2
CASSQDGSGSGNEQFF
TGTGCCAGCAGCCAAGATGGAAGCGGGAGTGGCAATGAGCAGTTCTTC
>TRBD1|TRBJ1-2|.|TRBV5-1
CASSLGQGGYGYTF
TGCGCCAGCAGCTTAGGACAGGGTGGCTATGGCTACACCTTC
>TRBD1|TRBJ2-2|.|TRBV10-2
CASSPGQVNTGELFF
TGCGCCAGCAGCCCTGGACAGGTTAACACCGGGGAGCTGTTTTTT
>TRBD2|TRBJ2-7|few|TRBV9
CASSVGSGSYEQYF
TGTGCCAGCAGCGTAGGGAGCGGGAGCTACGAGCAGTACTTC
>TRBD1|TRBJ2-7|few|TRBV3-1/TRBV3-2
CASSTDRTPYEQYF
TGTGCCAGCAGCACGGACAGGACGCCCTACGAGCAGTACTTC
>.|TRBJ2-3|.|TRBV7-2
CASSFQRTSTDTQYF
TGTGCCAGCAGCTTCCAAAGAACTAGCACAGATACGCAGTATTTT
>TRBD1|TRBJ2-2|.|TRBV10-3
CAITTGAGELFF
TGTGCCATCACTACAGGGGCCGGGGAGCTGTTTTTT
>TRBD2|TRBJ2-2|.|TRBV27
CAIPGPRRREGRTGELFF
TGTGCCATCCCTGGCCCCCGACGGCGGGAGGGCCGCACCGGGGAGCTGTTTTTT
>.|TRBJ1-1|.|TRBV19
CASSPTTGLTEAFF
TGTGCCAGTAGTCCCACGACAGGACTCACTGAAGCTTTCTTT
>.|TRBJ2-5|once|TRBV7-9
CASSLSRLQETQYF
TGTGCCAGCAGCTTAAGTAGGCTTCAAGAGACCCAGTACTTC
>.|TRBJ2-1|.|TRBV11-2
CASSPRAWEQFF
TGTGCCAGCAGCCCCCGGGCCTGGGAGCAGTTCTTC
>.|TRBJ1-2|.|TRBV29-1
CSVRSKGYTF
TGCAGCGTTCGGTCCAAAGGCTACACCTTC
>.|TRBJ1-3|.|TRBV7-9
CASSRPGVDGNTIYF
TGTGCCAGCAGCAGGCCAGGGGTGGATGGAAACACCATATATTTT